One T cell receptor (beta chain) is described in this entry. CDR3 length: 16 residues. The V gene lost 1 base and the J gene lost 1 base, with 11 bases spanning the gap. Germline V gives CDR1 LNHDA, CDR2 SQIVND (reference sequence). Researchers took RNA transcripts and amplified TCR beta CDR3 regions from them. An initial RT-PCR round employing HTBI primers preceded a second-round multiplex PCR. TCRdb passed the multiplex PCR reads through MiXCR, listing each CDR3 protein once. This table has about 500,000 distinct CDR3 sequences, roughly an eighth appearing once. The sample is drawn from a study of Graves' ophthalmopathy and Graves' hyperthyroidism.

The material sequenced was blood. This sequence originates from a woman aged 25 to 39 with Graves' ophthalmopathy. V is TRBV19 and J is TRBJ1-5, with D maybe TRBD1 (6 bases). CDR3 protein: CASSIVGGGSNQPQHF. For the CDR3, the DNA is TGTGCCAGTAGTATAGTCGGGGGCGGCAGCAATCAGCCCCAGCATTTT.